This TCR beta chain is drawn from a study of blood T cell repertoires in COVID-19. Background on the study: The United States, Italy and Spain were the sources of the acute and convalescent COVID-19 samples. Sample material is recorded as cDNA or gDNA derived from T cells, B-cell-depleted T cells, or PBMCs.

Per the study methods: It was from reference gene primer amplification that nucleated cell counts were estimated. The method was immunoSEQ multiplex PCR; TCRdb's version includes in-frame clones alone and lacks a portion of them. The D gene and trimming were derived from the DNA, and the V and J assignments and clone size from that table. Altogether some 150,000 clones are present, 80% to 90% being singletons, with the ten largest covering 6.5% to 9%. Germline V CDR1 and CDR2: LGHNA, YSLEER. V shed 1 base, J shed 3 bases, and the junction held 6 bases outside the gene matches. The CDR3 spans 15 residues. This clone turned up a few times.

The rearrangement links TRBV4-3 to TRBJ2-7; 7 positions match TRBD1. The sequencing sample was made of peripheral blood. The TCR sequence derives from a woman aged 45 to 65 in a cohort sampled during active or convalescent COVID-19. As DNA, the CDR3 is TGCGCCAGCAGCCAAGTGACAGGGTTCTACTACGAGCAGTACTTC. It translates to CASSQVTGFYYEQYF.